The 4 T cell receptor beta chains below all came from one sample that was sequenced in a study of T cell repertoires in cytomegalovirus infection. TCRdb independently ran MiXCR on the reads; one entry per CDR3 protein. Here the sample spans about 130,000 distinct CDR3 sequences, more than 20% being singletons. These receptors' antigens are unknown. Sequenced: PBMCs, sequenced either directly or after in vitro stimulation (not recorded which). Receptors were obtained from a human donor in good health (CMV status not recorded). Some clones in this sample may be carry-over from other donors' samples.

The chain joins TRBV28 to TRBJ1-5, with a possible D match to TRBD1 (5 bases). The CDR3 spans 17 residues. V gave up 2 bases and J gave up 0 bases, with 14 bases separating them. The V gene's germline CDR1 is MDHEN and CDR2 SYDVKM. The DNA of the CDR3 is TGTGCCAGCAGTTTAGTGATGGGGGAAGATAGCAATCAGCCCCAGCATTTT. Translated: CASSLVMGEDSNQPQHF.

This clonotype was counted a few times. The chain uses TRBV4-1 and TRBJ2-1, with a tentative D call TRBD2 (6 bases). The germline V and J ends were trimmed by 2 bases and 5 bases, with 16 bases remaining between them. CDR1 and CDR2 from the germline V gene are MGHRA and YSYEKL. The CDR3 has 16 amino acids. The CDR3 nucleotides read TGCGCCAGCAGCCAACGTCGGGACTCCACGAACAATGAGCAGTTCTTC. This translates into CASSQRRDSTNNEQFF.

This clonotype has just a few counts. The rearrangement links TRBV7-2 to TRBJ2-3; TRBD2 matches 9 bases. V was pared by 5 bases and J by 2 bases, with 8 bases of the junction left unmatched. The V gene's germline CDR1 is SGHTA and CDR2 FQGNSA. This CDR3 has 16 amino acids. DNA of the CDR3: TGTGCCAGCAGCCCCCAGCGGGGGGCGTACACAGATACGCAGTATTTT. This sequence encodes CASSPQRGAYTDTQYF.

This clonotype was seen ten or more times. J is TRBJ2-5 and V is TRBV5-4; TRBD2 might be the D (6 bases). Trimming pared 6 bases from V and 1 base from J, leaving 13 bases between. This CDR3 has 14 residues. Looked up from germline, CDR1 is SGHNT and CDR2 is YYREEE (reference sequence). This chain's CDR3 is CASKKGGGQETQYF. CDR3 in DNA: TGTGCCAGCAAGAAGGGAGGCGGCCAAGAGACCCAGTACTTC. Full variable domain (rest looked up from reference TRBV5-4 and TRBJ2-5): ETGVTQSPTHLIKTRGQQVTLRCSSQSGHNTVSWYQQALGQGPQFIFQYYREEENGRGNFPPRFSGLQFPNYSSELNVNALELDDSALYLCASKKGGGQETQYFGPGTRLLVL.